This T cell receptor beta chain derives from a study of post-analysis software for immune sequencing data. V lost 3 bases, J lost 9 bases, and 18 bases lay in between. Germline CDR1 ENHRY, CDR2 SYGVKD. CDR3 length equals 15 residues. General study results and limits: Patients used a handful of TRBV segments, including TRBV5-6, TRBV5-1 and TRBV20-1, more often than controls. Normalized Chao1 diversity was significantly lower in multiple sclerosis patients than in controls.

This clonotype has more than one count but fewer than ten. Its antigen remains unknown. The TCR beta cDNA libraries contained unique molecular identifiers. TCRdb re-analysed the PCR reads in MiXCR, keeping a single row per CDR3 protein. The table has approximately 690,000 distinct CDR3 sequences, approximately 60% seen once. The sequence was obtained from a girl aged 2 to 9 with multiple sclerosis. The V and J genes are TRBV10-3 and TRBJ2-1; the D gene is possibly TRBD1 (5 bases). Sequenced sample: blood. In nucleotides, the CDR3 is TGTGCCATCAGTGACTCAGGGATGGCTGTCCTTGAGCAGTTCTTC. It translates to CAISDSGMAVLEQFF.